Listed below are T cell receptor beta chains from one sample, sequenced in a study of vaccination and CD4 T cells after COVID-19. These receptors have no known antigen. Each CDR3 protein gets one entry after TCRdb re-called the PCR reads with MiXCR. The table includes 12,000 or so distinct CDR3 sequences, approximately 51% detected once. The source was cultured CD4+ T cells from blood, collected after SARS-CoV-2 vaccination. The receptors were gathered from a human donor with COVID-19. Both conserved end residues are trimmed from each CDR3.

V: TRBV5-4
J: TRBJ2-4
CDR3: ASSSGGGGGIQY

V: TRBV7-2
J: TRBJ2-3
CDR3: ASSLAASGSDTQY

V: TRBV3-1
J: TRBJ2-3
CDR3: ASSPTGDTQY

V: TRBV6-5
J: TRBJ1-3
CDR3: ASSYSEREYTIY

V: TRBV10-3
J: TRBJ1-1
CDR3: AISVEGGTEAF

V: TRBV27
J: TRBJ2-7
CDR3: ASSLSPSGAYEQY

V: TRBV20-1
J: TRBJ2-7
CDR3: SAHGQGTYEQY

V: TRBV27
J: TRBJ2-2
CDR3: ASHQGTVSGYTGELF

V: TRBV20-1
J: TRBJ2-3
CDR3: SARDRVVGGDTQY

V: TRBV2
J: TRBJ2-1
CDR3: ASSEAGGGGNEQF

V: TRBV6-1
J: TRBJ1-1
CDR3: ASNRGQGNTEAF

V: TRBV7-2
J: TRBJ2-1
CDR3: ASSLDLEQF

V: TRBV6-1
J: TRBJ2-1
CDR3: ASSSYNAQF

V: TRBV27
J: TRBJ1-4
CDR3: ASSRGVANEKLF

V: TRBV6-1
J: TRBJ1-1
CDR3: ASSKGVNTEAF

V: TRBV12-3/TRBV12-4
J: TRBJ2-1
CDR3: ASSLWDEQF

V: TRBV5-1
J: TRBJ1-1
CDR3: ASRQGVNTEAF

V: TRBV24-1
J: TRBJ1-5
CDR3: ATSANNQPQH

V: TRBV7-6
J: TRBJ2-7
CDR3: ASSLASSYEQH

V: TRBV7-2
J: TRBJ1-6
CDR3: ASSLYRGGSPLH

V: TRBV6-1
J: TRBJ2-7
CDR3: AGTGTGTYEQY

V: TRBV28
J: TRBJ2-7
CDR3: ASNQGSLPYEQY

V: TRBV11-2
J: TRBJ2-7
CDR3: ASSRTQGAYEQY

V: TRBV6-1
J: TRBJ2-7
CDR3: ASTGRNKGREQY

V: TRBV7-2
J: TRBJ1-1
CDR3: ASSLDRGTEAF

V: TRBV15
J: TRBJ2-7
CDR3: ATSRGGQGYEQY

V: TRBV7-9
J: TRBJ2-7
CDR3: ASSNPSGVRRY

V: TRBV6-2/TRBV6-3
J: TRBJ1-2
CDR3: ASSYFRTDNYGYT

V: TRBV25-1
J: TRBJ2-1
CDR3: ASSEYRGGYNEQF

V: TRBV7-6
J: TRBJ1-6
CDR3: ASSLKRGNSPLH

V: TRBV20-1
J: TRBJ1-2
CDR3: SARGAIKDYGYT

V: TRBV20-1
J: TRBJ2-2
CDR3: SASRDQGIGELF

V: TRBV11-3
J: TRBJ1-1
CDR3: ASSLGGRGTTEAF

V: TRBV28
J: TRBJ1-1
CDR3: ASFRPTGTEAF

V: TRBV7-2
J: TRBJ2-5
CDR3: ASSFNRGQETQY

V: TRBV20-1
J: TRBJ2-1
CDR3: SAIKNNEQF

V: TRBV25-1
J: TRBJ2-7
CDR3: ASSEYRTDGYEQY

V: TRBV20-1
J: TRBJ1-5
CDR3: SAPLRQFSNQPQH

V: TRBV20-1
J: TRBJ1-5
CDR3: SASYRSDQPQH

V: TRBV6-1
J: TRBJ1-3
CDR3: ASLPTASWMTGNTIY

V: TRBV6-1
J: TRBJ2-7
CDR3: ASRPQQRRPHEQY